These 27 T cell receptor beta chains were all obtained from the same sample, sequenced in a study of blood T cell repertoires in COVID-19. The assay was immunoSEQ multiplex PCR, and TCRdb's table has in-frame clones only and misses some. The sample records some 60,000 clones, around nine tenths being singletons. Sequencing was performed on peripheral blood. The source of these receptors is a man aged 70 or older with acute or convalescent COVID-19.

This chain links TRBV6-5 with TRBJ2-7; 8 bases line up with TRBD2. CDR1 and CDR2 from the germline V gene are MNHEY and SVGAGI. This CDR3 has 13 residues. V was pared by 5 bases and J by 2 bases, with 2 bases of the junction left unmatched. The CDR3 protein is CASSPGGPYEQYF. The CDR3 nucleotides are TGTGCCAGCAGTCCGGGGGGGCCCTACGAGCAGTACTTC.

The V call is TRBV15, the J call TRBJ2-5; D is uncertain. CDR1 and CDR2 from the germline V gene are LNHNV and YYDKDF (reference sequence). The ends were cut back, 11 bases at V and 4 bases at J, with 17 bases in the middle. This CDR3 region has 13 residues. The DNA of the CDR3 is TGTGCCCCCCGGGTCCCCCCGATAGAGACCCAGTACTTC. Its protein product is CAPRVPPIETQYF.

V and J are TRBV3-1 (or the pseudogene TRBV3-2) and TRBJ2-1; D is possibly TRBD1 (7 bases). Germline V CDR1 and CDR2: LGHDT, YNNKEL (reference sequence). This CDR3 comprises 15 residues. V shed 5 bases and J shed 8 bases, with 19 bases lying between them. The DNA for the CDR3 is TGTGCCAGCAGCTACGGGAGACAGGGTCGGGATGAGCAGTTCTTC. It is translated as CASSYGRQGRDEQFF.

The chain recombines TRBV6-5 with TRBJ2-1, with D perhaps TRBD1 (5 bases). Germline lookup yields CDR1 MNHEY and CDR2 SVGAGI. The CDR3 has 14 residues. Trimming cost V 6 bases and J 5 bases, with 14 bases left between them. This CDR3 reads CASSPRGSHNEQFF. The CDR3 bases are TGTGCCAGCAGCCCAAGGGGATCCCACAATGAGCAGTTCTTC.

This clone occurred a few times. The chain combines TRBV7-9 with TRBJ1-5, with a possible D match to TRBD1 (5 bases). V lost 1 base to trimming and J lost 7 bases, with 11 bases between them. In germline, CDR1 is SEHNR, CDR2 FQNEAQ (reference sequence). The length of the CDR3 is 14 residues. The CDR3 sequence: CASSLDGEGQPQHF. DNA of the CDR3: TGTGCCAGCAGCTTAGATGGGGAGGGGCAGCCCCAGCATTTT.

This clone turned up a few times. The chain employs TRBV10-1 and TRBJ2-7; the match to TRBD2 covers 13 bases. The CDR3 totals 17 residues. J was trimmed by 2 bases and V by 6 bases; bases with no gene match: 10. Germline values: CDR1 WNHNN, CDR2 SYGVQD (reference sequence). CDR3 region: CASSPAGTSGITYEQYF. Written as DNA, the CDR3 is TGCGCCAGCAGCCCCGCCGGGACTAGCGGGATAACCTACGAGCAGTACTTC.

Concerning this clone: Germline and junction disagree at one end, which may indicate a read error. This chain links TRBV6-1 with TRBJ1-4, with D uncertain. Germline V gene data show CDR1 as MNHNS and CDR2 as SASEGT. This CDR3 has 14 amino acids. The CDR3 sequence: CASREVGVGEKLFF. In DNA, the CDR3 is TGTGCCAGCAGGGAAGTGGGAGTTGGAGAAAAACTGTTTTTT.

The chain employs TRBV5-8 and TRBJ2-2; TRBD2 aligns across 7 bases. CDR3 length: 16 amino acids. Germline CDR1 is SGHTS and CDR2 is YDEGEE. V dropped 4 bases and J dropped 6; count of bases not matched to a gene: 12. CDR3: CASSPRGRVRAGELFF. Written as DNA, the CDR3 is TGTGCCAGCAGCCCACGGGGGAGGGTACGCGCCGGGGAGCTGTTTTTT.

The chain is built from TRBV19 and TRBJ1-1, with TRBD1 identical over 8 bases. The CDR3 sequence is 13 residues long. Germline loops: CDR1 LNHDA, CDR2 SQIVND (reference sequence). Trimming cost V 4 bases and J 7 bases; bases outside gene matches: 5. The DNA of the CDR3 is TGTGCCAGTAGTAGTCAGGGGGCCCTTGAAGCTTTCTTT. The encoded protein is CASSSQGALEAFF.

The chain is built from TRBV6-5 and TRBJ1-5; a possible D gene is TRBD1 (6 bases). The CDR3 runs to 15 residues. Between the trimmed V and J ends, which lost 5 bases and 4 bases, there was a span of 15 bases. The V gene's germline CDR1 is MNHEY and CDR2 SVGAGI. Here the CDR3 DNA reads TGTGCCAGCAGTCCAGGGGACGGAGGTAATCAGCCCCAGCATTTT. Translated: CASSPGDGGNQPQHF.

This clone came up a few times. The rearrangement links TRBV6-5 to TRBJ2-7; D may be TRBD1 (6 bases). V lost 7 bases and J lost 1, with 17 bases in between. CDR1 and CDR2 (germline): MNHEY, SVGAGI. CDR3 length equals 15 residues. CDR3 loop: CASIRHEGGSYEQYF. CDR3 DNA: TGTGCCAGCATCAGACACGAAGGGGGATCCTACGAGCAGTACTTC.

The genes are TRBV18 and TRBJ2-7; D not resolved. Germline-derived CDR1 and CDR2 are KGHSH and LQKENI. CDR3 length equals 12 residues. Trimming shortened V by 3 bases and J by 4 bases, and 7 bases separated the two germline ends. The CDR3 is CASSPSTYEQYF. The CDR3 region has the DNA TGTGCCAGCTCACCTTCAACTTACGAGCAGTACTTC.

The chain uses TRBV6-1 and TRBJ1-3, with D unclear. Germline V gene data show CDR1 as MNHNS and CDR2 as SASEGT. The V gene lost 3 bases and the J gene lost 0 bases, with 9 bases spanning the gap. The length of the CDR3 is 15 residues. The CDR3 DNA is TGTGCCAGCAGTGAGGGCAGGTCCTCTGGAAACACCATATATTTT. Its protein product is CASSEGRSSGNTIYF.

The gene calls are TRBV28 and TRBJ1-2; 9 bases are shared with TRBD1. Trimming took 6 bases from V and 2 from J; bases not matched to a gene: 10. Per the germline V gene, CDR1 is MDHEN and CDR2 is SYDVKM. The CDR3 has 16 residues. Written as DNA, the CDR3 is TGTGCCAGCAGCTTTCCCCCGGGACAGGGAAACTATGGCTACACCTTC. This sequence encodes CASSFPPGQGNYGYTF.

The rearrangement links TRBV5-1 to TRBJ2-7; weak D call: TRBD1 (6 bases). This CDR3 is 14 amino acids long. The V gene's germline CDR1 is SGHRS and CDR2 YFSETQ. The V end was cut by 0 bases, the J end by 2 bases, with 9 bases between. The CDR3 DNA is TGCGCCAGCAGCTTGGGGACAGAACCCTACGAGCAGTACTTC. Its protein is CASSLGTEPYEQYF. The full variable domain, completed using reference TRBV5-1 and TRBJ2-7, is KAGVTQTPRYLIKTRGQQVTLSCSPISGHRSVSWYQQTPGQGLQFLFEYFSETQRNKGNFPGRFSGRQFSNSRSEMNVSTLELGDSALYLCASSLGTEPYEQYFGPGTRLTVT.

This clone was observed a single time. The chain combines TRBV10-2 with TRBJ2-2; TRBD2 is a possible D gene (5 bases). The ends were cut back, 9 bases at V and 2 bases at J, with 19 bases in the middle. CDR3 length equals 16 residues. Germline lookup yields CDR1 WSHSY and CDR2 SAAADI. CDR3 in DNA: TGCGCCAGGAAGGAGTCGGGGAACGCAAACACCGGGGAGCTGTTTTTT. The encoded protein is CARKESGNANTGELFF.

J is TRBJ2-5 and V is TRBV9; D might be TRBD1 (6 bases). Per germline, CDR1 SGDLS and CDR2 YYNGEE. V lost 0 bases, J lost 2 bases, and 14 bases lay in between. This CDR3 has 16 residues. The CDR3 loop reads CASSVASGVQQETQYF. For the CDR3, the DNA is TGTGCCAGCAGCGTAGCTTCAGGGGTACAACAAGAGACCCAGTACTTC.

The gene calls are TRBV27 and TRBJ2-7; 9 positions match TRBD1. The CDR3 contains 13 residues. Per the germline V gene, CDR1 is MNHEY and CDR2 is SMNVEV (reference sequence). The junction had 2 bases not matched to a gene; V was cut back by 4 bases and J by 4 bases. CDR3 loop: CASSSGTGYEQYF. For the CDR3, the DNA is TGTGCCAGCAGTTCTGGGACAGGGTACGAGCAGTACTTC.

This clone qualifies as medium-sized (0.01 to 0.1%). The chain couples TRBV6-2 or TRBV6-3 to TRBJ1-5, with D perhaps matching TRBD1 (6 bases). Trimming cost V 4 bases and J 5 bases, with 21 bases left between them. Per germline, CDR1 MNHEY and CDR2 SVGEGT. The CDR3 is made up of 17 amino acids. CDR3: CASSFYRDTARYQPQHF. The DNA of the CDR3 is TGTGCCAGCAGTTTTTACCGGGACACCGCCCGTTATCAGCCCCAGCATTTT.

V usage is TRBV3-1 (or the pseudogene TRBV3-2) and J usage is TRBJ2-5, with a tentative D call TRBD2 (5 bases). Per germline, CDR1 LGHDT and CDR2 YNNKEL (reference sequence). Deletions cut 4 bases from V and 5 bases from J, with 8 bases between. CDR3 length: 12 residues. The CDR3 here is CASSRSGETQYF. CDR3 nucleotides: TGTGCCAGCAGCCGATCGGGGGAGACCCAGTACTTC.

This clone showed up just a few times. The chain links TRBV3-1 (or the pseudogene TRBV3-2) to TRBJ1-4; 7 bases line up with TRBD1. V dropped 6 bases and J dropped 3; count of bases not matched to a gene: 7. The CDR3 extends over 15 amino acids. CDR1 is LGHDT, CDR2 YNNKEL, per germline (reference sequence). This CDR3 is CASSSGGTANEKLFF. CDR3 DNA: TGTGCCAGCAGTTCCGGCGGGACAGCTAATGAAAAACTGTTTTTT.

The V gene is TRBV6-5, the J gene TRBJ1-2; 8 positions agree with TRBD1. Germline lookup yields CDR1 MNHEY and CDR2 SVGAGI. Trimming cost V 4 bases and J 7 bases; bases outside gene matches: 8. CDR3 size: 14 residues. CDR3 amino acids: CASSSGGSLRGYTF. As DNA, the CDR3 is TGTGCCAGCAGTTCAGGGGGCTCCCTTCGTGGCTACACCTTC.

The chain employs TRBV19 and TRBJ2-7, with TRBD1 matching over 8 bases. The junction had 4 bases not matched to a gene; V was cut back by 5 bases and J by 4 bases. Germline V gene data show CDR1 as LNHDA and CDR2 as SQIVND (reference sequence). CDR3 length: 13 amino acids. The CDR3 sequence: CASSLDRGYEQYF. For the CDR3, the DNA is TGTGCCAGTAGTCTCGACAGGGGATACGAGCAGTACTTC.

The chain carries TRBV6-2 or TRBV6-3 and TRBJ2-6; 9 bases fit TRBD2. The CDR3 consists of 19 residues. Per the germline V gene, CDR1 is MNHEY and CDR2 is SVGEGT. J gave up 4 bases and V 0 bases, and 10 bases lay outside the gene matches. The CDR3 DNA follows: TGTGCCAGCAGTTACTCCCTGCTAGCGGGACTAGCCGGGGCCAACGTCCTGACTTTC. This codes for CASSYSLLAGLAGANVLTF.

Worth noting for this clone: A read error may account for a junction end that differs from germline. The chain links TRBV3-1 (or the pseudogene TRBV3-2) to TRBJ2-5; D is unclear. Germline CDR1 and CDR2: LGHDT and YNNKEL (reference sequence). CDR3 length: 11 amino acids. The CDR3 DNA is TGTGCCAGCAGCGAAGACAAAACCCAGTACTTC. Translated: CASSEDKTQYF.

This chain uses TRBV18 with TRBJ1-2; 12 nucleotides line up with TRBD1. Unmatched junction bases numbered 7, after V lost 4 bases and J lost 4 bases. Germline V lookup: CDR1 KGHSH, CDR2 LQKENI. The CDR3 runs to 16 residues. The CDR3 loop is CASSRDGTGGGYGYTF. In nucleotides, the CDR3 is TGTGCCAGCTCACGTGATGGGACAGGGGGCGGCTATGGCTACACCTTC.

The rearrangement joins TRBV29-1 to TRBJ2-5; 9 bases fit TRBD1. The CDR3 is made up of 15 amino acids. Trimming took 4 bases from V and 3 from J; bases not matched to a gene: 9. CDR1 and CDR2 (germline): SQVTM, ANQGSEA. CDR3: CSVVYPRDREETQYF. The CDR3 DNA sequence: TGCAGCGTTGTATACCCCCGGGACAGGGAAGAGACCCAGTACTTC.